A single sample is the source of the 27 T cell receptor beta chains below, sequenced in a study of shared clonotypes between healthy human individuals. Measured with immunoSEQ multiplex PCR; TCRdb has only the in-frame clones, and not every one. The sample holds about 2.4 million clones, 80% to 95% seen once. Sequencing was carried out using naive CD4+ T cells from PBMCs. Subset defined: CD45RA+ positively selected. The receptors originated from a man between 18 and 35 years old in good health. Some clones in this sample may be carry-over from other donors' samples.

The chain uses TRBV5-4 and TRBJ2-3, with D unclear. The germline gives CDR1 SGHNT, CDR2 YYREEE (reference sequence). Trimming left V 3 bases short and J 4 bases short, with 15 bases between. This CDR3 has 15 residues. The DNA for the CDR3 is TGTGCCAGCAGCTATTCGACCCCCCCCGCAGATACGCAGTATTTT. Encoded protein: CASSYSTPPADTQYF. The full variable domain, its missing parts supplied by reference TRBV5-4 and TRBJ2-3, is ETGVTQSPTHLIKTRGQQVTLRCSSQSGHNTVSWYQQALGQGPQFIFQYYREEENGRGNFPPRFSGLQFPNYSSELNVNALELDDSALYLCASSYSTPPADTQYFGPGTRLTVL.

On this clone: The same CDR3 arises from other DNA sequences in this sample as well. This sequence joins TRBV30 and TRBJ1-2; D call uncertain. V lost 0 bases and J 6 bases, leaving 8 bases between the germline ends. From germline, CDR1 is GTSNPN and CDR2 SVGIG (reference sequence). CDR3 length: 12 amino acids. This CDR3 reads CAWSVGEHGYTF. Written as DNA, the CDR3 is TGTGCCTGGAGTGTAGGCGAGCATGGCTACACCTTC.

The chain employs TRBV11-2 and TRBJ2-7; D is possibly TRBD2 (6 bases). This CDR3 is built from 14 residues. Germline values: CDR1 SGHAT, CDR2 FQNNGV. The germline V and J ends were trimmed by 0 bases and 2 bases, with 8 bases remaining between them. The CDR3 here is CASSLEWGAYEQYF. In DNA form, the CDR3 reads TGTGCCAGCAGCTTAGAGTGGGGGGCCTACGAGCAGTACTTC. Using reference TRBV11-2 and TRBJ2-7 for the parts outside the CDR3, the full variable domain is EAGVAQSPRYKIIEKRQSVAFWCNPISGHATLYWYQQILGQGPKLLIQFQNNGVVDDSQLPKDRFSAERLKGVDSTLKIQPAKLEDSAVYLCASSLEWGAYEQYFGPGTRLTVT.

V usage is TRBV2 and J usage is TRBJ2-5, with 14 bases fitting TRBD2. Germline CDR1 reads SNHLY; CDR2 reads FYNNEI. With 5 bases clipped from V and 6 bases from J, the junction kept 8 bases outside the gene matches. The CDR3 is 16 amino acids. CDR3 loop: CASSLTGTSGSQTQYF. DNA for the CDR3: TGTGCCAGCAGTCTTACCGGGACTAGCGGGAGCCAGACCCAGTACTTC. Full variable domain (remainder filled in from reference TRBV2 and TRBJ2-5): EPEVTQTPSHQVTQMGQEVILRCVPISNHLYFYWYRQILGQKVEFLVSFYNNEISEKSEIFDDQFSVERPDGSNFTLKIRSTKLEDSAMYFCASSLTGTSGSQTQYFGPGTRLLVL.

The chain recombines TRBV5-4 with TRBJ2-7; TRBD1 is a possible D gene (6 bases). This CDR3 region has 14 residues. V was cut by 4 bases and J by 3 bases, with 14 bases left in between. Germline lookup yields CDR1 SGHNT and CDR2 YYREEE (reference sequence). CDR3 sequence: CASSRPTGNYEQYF. CDR3 bases: TGTGCCAGCAGCCGGCCCACAGGGAACTACGAGCAGTACTTC.

The J gene is TRBJ1-2, the V gene TRBV30, with D maybe TRBD1 (5 bases). V lost 5 bases and J lost 8, with 15 bases in between. The CDR3 runs 12 residues. Per the germline V gene, CDR1 is GTSNPN and CDR2 is SVGIG (reference sequence). CDR3 protein: CAWCPGSGGYTF. The CDR3 coding sequence is TGTGCCTGGTGCCCAGGGTCGGGAGGCTACACCTTC.

V gene TRBV5-1 combines with J gene TRBJ2-3; either TRBD1 or TRBD2 may fit D (5 bases each). Germline V gene data show CDR1 as SGHRS and CDR2 as YFSETQ. This CDR3 spans 14 amino acids. V was clipped by 3 bases and J by 7 bases, with 15 bases between them. The CDR3 spells CASSSGTDPHTQYF. The CDR3 region has the DNA TGCGCCAGCAGCTCTGGGACGGATCCTCATACGCAGTATTTT.

J is TRBJ2-7 and V is TRBV21-1; the table's D call, TRBD1, was not checked against the DNA. TRBV21-1 is a pseudogene. CDR3 length equals 14 residues. CDR3 sequence reads: CASRTQGVLYEQYF. DNA for the CDR3: TGTGCCAGCAGAACACAGGGGGTCCTCTACGAGCAGTACTTC.

The genes are TRBV30 and TRBJ2-2; a possible D gene is TRBD2 (6 bases). Germline V lookup: CDR1 GTSNPN, CDR2 SVGIG (reference sequence). This CDR3 comprises 14 residues. The V and J ends lost 5 bases and 5 bases respectively, with 15 bases between them. The CDR3 DNA reads TGTGCCTGGGTTAGACGGGGGAGGACCGGGGAGCTGTTTTTT. Translation: CAWVRRGRTGELFF.

The J gene is TRBJ2-2, the V gene TRBV29-1; D gene uncertain. Germline CDR1 is SQVTM and CDR2 is ANQGSEA. This CDR3 spans 12 amino acids. V was trimmed by 7 bases and J by 5 bases, leaving 11 bases between them. The CDR3 bases are TGCAGCGCCTCACGGAGAACCGGGGAGCTGTTTTTT. It yields the protein CSASRRTGELFF.

For this clone: Other DNA sequences in this sample translate to the same CDR3. The chain joins TRBV18 to TRBJ1-4; possibly TRBD1 for D (5 bases). V was pared by 3 bases and J by 8 bases, with 10 bases between. Germline V gene sequence: CDR1 KGHSH, CDR2 LQKENI. The length of the CDR3 is 13 residues. CDR3 residues: CASSPGTGEKLFF. CDR3 DNA sequence: TGTGCCAGCTCACCTGGGACTGGGGAAAAACTGTTTTTT.

This clone turned up a few times. CDR3 amino acids: CAWSRTMRGELFF. CDR3 nucleotide sequence: TGTGCCTGGAGTAGGACCATGCGTGGGGAGCTGTTTTTT. The rearrangement links TRBV30 to TRBJ2-2, with unresolved D. The V gene's germline CDR1 is GTSNPN and CDR2 SVGIG (reference sequence). The CDR3 totals 13 residues. Trimming removed 2 bases from V and 8 bases from J, with 12 bases in between.

This sequence joins TRBV5-1 and TRBJ2-2, with D possibly being TRBD1 (7 bases). The CDR3 is 15 amino acids. The V end was cut by 4 bases, the J end by 6 bases, with 16 bases between. CDR1 and CDR2 (germline): SGHRS, YFSETQ. CDR3 protein: CASSMNRGGAGELFF. In DNA form, the CDR3 reads TGCGCCAGCAGCATGAACAGGGGAGGCGCCGGGGAGCTGTTTTTT. The full variable domain, with the rest looked up from reference TRBV5-1 and TRBJ2-2, is KAGVTQTPRYLIKTRGQQVTLSCSPISGHRSVSWYQQTPGQGLQFLFEYFSETQRNKGNFPGRFSGRQFSNSRSEMNVSTLELGDSALYLCASSMNRGGAGELFFGEGSRLTVL.

Comment on this clone: In the same sample, other DNA sequences code for this CDR3. The chain joins TRBV5-1 to TRBJ2-1; D unclear. Germline V gene sequence: CDR1 SGHRS, CDR2 YFSETQ. The CDR3 runs 14 residues. Trimming pared 0 bases from V and 6 bases from J, leaving 10 bases between. The CDR3 here is CASSLGTLGNEQFF. The CDR3 coding sequence is TGCGCCAGCAGCTTGGGAACTCTTGGCAATGAGCAGTTCTTC.

This sequence joins TRBV7-2 and TRBJ2-2; 8 bases are a match to TRBD2. The ends lost 5 bases at V and 7 bases at J; junction bases unmatched: 15. Germline CDR1 reads SGHTA; CDR2 reads FQGNSA. The CDR3 runs 17 residues. CDR3 nucleotide sequence: TGTGCCAGCAGCCCTGGGGGGGCGGGAGGAACGGTCGGGGAGCTGTTTTTT. It specifies CASSPGGAGGTVGELFF.

This chain joins TRBV28 and TRBJ2-7, with D perhaps assigned TRBD1 or TRBD2 (6 bases each). The germline V gene has CDR1 MDHEN and CDR2 SYDVKM. V lost 8 bases to trimming and J lost 1 base, with 21 bases between them. This CDR3 has 16 amino acids. CDR3 region: CASSVGAGFVSYEQYF. Written as DNA, the CDR3 is TGTGCCAGCTCCGTGGGGGCGGGATTCGTATCCTACGAGCAGTACTTC.

V is TRBV7-8 and J is TRBJ2-2; TRBD2 agrees at 12 bases. V was pared by 5 bases and J by 7 bases, with 8 bases of the junction left unmatched. The CDR3 is 16 residues long. The germline V gene encodes CDR1 SGHVS and CDR2 FQNEAQ. Here the CDR3 DNA reads TGTGCCAGCAGCCAAACGACTAGCGGGAGCGGCGGGGAGCTGTTTTTT. It encodes CASSQTTSGSGGELFF.

On this clone itself: The sample contains more than one DNA sequence encoding this CDR3. This sequence joins TRBV5-4 and TRBJ2-1; TRBD2 is a possible D gene (5 bases). The CDR3 extends over 15 amino acids. V was pared by 0 bases and J by 2 bases, with 9 bases between. The germline V gene encodes CDR1 SGHNT and CDR2 YYREEE (reference sequence). As DNA, the CDR3 is TGTGCCAGCAGCTTGGATCGGGGTCCCTACAATGAGCAGTTCTTC. Protein sequence: CASSLDRGPYNEQFF.

The chain couples TRBV6-5 to TRBJ2-1; a possible D gene is TRBD2 (5 bases). This CDR3 has 15 residues. Trimming left V 7 bases short and J 9 bases short, with 22 bases between. Germline loops: CDR1 MNHEY, CDR2 SVGAGI. This CDR3 is CASTMVATPRGEQFF. CDR3 nucleotides: TGTGCCAGCACGATGGTAGCGACCCCCCGGGGTGAGCAGTTCTTC.

This clone was observed a handful of times. J is TRBJ1-5 and V is TRBV7-9; a weak D match, TRBD1 (5 bases). The V gene's germline CDR1 is SEHNR and CDR2 FQNEAQ (reference sequence). This CDR3 is 14 amino acids long. V gave up 4 bases and J gave up 3 bases, with 10 bases separating them. DNA for the CDR3: TGTGCCAGCAGCTCCCTGGGGGACAATCAGCCCCAGCATTTT. Translating gives CASSSLGDNQPQHF.

This chain uses TRBV7-9 with TRBJ2-1, with D perhaps matching TRBD2 (7 bases). The germline gives CDR1 SEHNR, CDR2 FQNEAQ (reference sequence). The ends were cut back, 5 bases at V and 5 bases at J, with 16 bases in the middle. The CDR3 loop spans 15 amino acids. DNA of the CDR3: TGTGCCAGCAGCCTCCGGGGGGCAGGGGACAATGAGCAGTTCTTC. It is translated as CASSLRGAGDNEQFF.

This clone was detected only once. V is TRBV19 and J is TRBJ2-3; 8 bases align to TRBD1. V dropped 3 bases and J dropped 7; count of bases not matched to a gene: 9. Germline V gives CDR1 LNHDA, CDR2 SQIVND (reference sequence). This CDR3 is built from 15 residues. Here the CDR3 reads CASSIETGVTHTQYF. The CDR3 DNA reads as TGTGCCAGTAGTATCGAGACAGGGGTAACACATACGCAGTATTTT.

The chain links TRBV5-1 to TRBJ1-5, with D hard to call. The CDR3 has 15 residues. Between the trimmed V and J ends, which lost 7 bases and 3 bases, there was a span of 17 bases. Germline CDR1 reads SGHRS; CDR2 reads YFSETQ. CDR3 in DNA: TGCGCCAGCTCTCCCCAAGGGTGGGACAATCAGCCCCAGCATTTT. It specifies CASSPQGWDNQPQHF.

To note about this clone: Additional DNA sequences in this sample encode the identical CDR3. V usage is TRBV28 and J usage is TRBJ2-7; TRBD1 might be the D (5 bases). CDR3 size: 13 residues. Trimming removed 10 bases at V and 2 bases at J, with 15 bases between. CDR1 and CDR2 (germline): MDHEN, SYDVKM. Here the CDR3 reads CATAQQVPYEQYF. CDR3 in DNA: TGTGCCACGGCTCAACAGGTACCCTACGAGCAGTACTTC. Full variable domain (missing parts from reference TRBV28 and TRBJ2-7): DVKVTQSSRYLVKRTGEKVFLECVQDMDHENMFWYRQDPGLGLRLIYFSYDVKMKEKGDIPEGYSVSREKKERFSLILESASTNQTSMYLCATAQQVPYEQYFGPGTRLTVT.

In DNA, the CDR3 is TGCGCCAGCAGCCACCTGGGGGGGGGCGCCGGCGGGGAGCTGTTTTTT. It yields the protein CASSHLGGGAGGELFF. This chain connects TRBV4-3 to TRBJ2-2; D possibly corresponds to TRBD2 (7 bases). Germline CDR1 reads LGHNA; CDR2 reads YSLEER. V was shortened by 3 bases and J by 7 bases, with 18 bases between the two germline ends. The CDR3 totals 16 residues.

The chain recombines TRBV28 with TRBJ2-7; D gene unclear. Germline V CDR1 and CDR2: MDHEN, SYDVKM. V was pared by 3 bases and J by 6 bases, with 15 bases between. This CDR3 comprises 14 residues. CDR3 sequence: CASSFGLGRREQYF. Written as DNA, the CDR3 is TGTGCCAGCAGTTTCGGGCTAGGGCGTCGCGAGCAGTACTTC.

The chain is built from TRBV27 and TRBJ1-2, with D possibly being TRBD1 (5 bases). Per germline, CDR1 MNHEY and CDR2 SMNVEV (reference sequence). The CDR3 covers 12 residues. V was pared by 4 bases and J by 4 bases, with 7 bases between. The CDR3 nucleotides read TGTGCCAGCAGTTACGACAGCTATGGCTACACCTTC. It yields the protein CASSYDSYGYTF.